Each of the 19 T cell receptor beta chains below was sequenced from the same sample in a study of metastatic and nonmetastatic thyroid tumors. Every patient underwent thyroid surgery untreated. TCRdb used MiXCR to call clones anew from the PCR reads. The repertoire holds about 30,000 clones, roughly 15% seen once, with roughly 4.2% in the top ten. Sequencing used blood. All receptors derive from a female donor with papillary thyroid cancer or a benign thyroid nodule (not recorded which). Some clones in this sample may be carry-over from other donors' samples.

Of note for this clone: Possible read error: a much larger clone is one base away. At the DNA level, this CDR3 is encoded by other sequences in the same sample as well. The chain combines TRBV12-3 or TRBV12-4 with TRBJ1-1; 7 nucleotides match TRBD1. This CDR3 is built from 15 residues. The CDR3 is CASSSPRDSRTEAFF. CDR3 sequence (DNA): TGCGCCAGCAGTTCGCCACGGGACAGTAGGACTGAAGCTTTCTTT.

This clone showed up just a few times. V and J are TRBV28 and TRBJ2-7; TRBD2 is a possible D gene (5 bases). CDR1 is MDHEN, CDR2 SYDVKM, per germline. Deletions cut 4 bases from V and 7 bases from J, with 8 bases between. The CDR3 length is 11 residues. This chain's CDR3 is CASSSWREQYF. The DNA of the CDR3 is TGTGCCAGCAGTTCGTGGAGGGAGCAGTACTTC. Filled out from reference TRBV28 and TRBJ2-7, the complete variable domain reads DVKVTQSSRYLVKRTGEKVFLECVQDMDHENMFWYRQDPGLGLRLIYFSYDVKMKEKGDIPEGYSVSREKKERFSLILESASTNQTSMYLCASSSWREQYFGPGTRLTVT.

This chain connects TRBV29-1 to TRBJ1-1, with a possible D match to TRBD1 (5 bases). V was trimmed by 7 bases and J by 1 base, leaving 13 bases between them. CDR3 size: 13 residues. Germline CDR1 is SQVTM and CDR2 is ANQGSEA. CDR3 bases: TGCAGCGGGGACCGGGCCGAGAACACTGAAGCTTTCTTT. Translation: CSGDRAENTEAFF. Full variable domain (remainder filled in from reference TRBV29-1 and TRBJ1-1): SAVISQKPSRDICQRGTSLTIQCQVDSQVTMMFWYRQQPGQSLTLIATANQGSEATYESGFVIDKFPISRPNLTFSTLTVSNMSPEDSSIYLCSGDRAENTEAFFGQGTRLTVV.

This clone is termed medium-sized (0.01 to 0.1%). The sample has other DNA sequences that encode this CDR3 too. The CDR3 DNA reads as TGTGCCAGCAGCTCCATCGGACTAGCAGGCACAGATACGCAGTATTTT. It translates to CASSSIGLAGTDTQYF. This chain connects TRBV7-6 to TRBJ2-3; 8 nucleotides align to TRBD2. Germline CDR1 SGHVS, CDR2 FNYEAQ. Germline trimming cut 4 bases from V and 1 base from J; bases unmatched to any gene: 7. The length of the CDR3 is 16 residues.

This clone was detected many times. The gene calls are TRBV2 and TRBJ2-3; 15 bases fit TRBD2. The J segment lost 3 bases and the V segment lost 6 bases, leaving 4 bases of the junction unmatched. The germline gives CDR1 SNHLY, CDR2 FYNNEI. CDR3 length: 16 amino acids. The CDR3 DNA is TGTGCCAGCAGGCCGGGACTAGCGGGAGGTACAGATACGCAGTATTTT. This translates into CASRPGLAGGTDTQYF.

This clone is medium-sized. The chain joins TRBV20-1 to TRBJ2-7; tentatively, D is TRBD1 or TRBD2 (6 bases each). The V and J ends lost 2 bases and 4 bases respectively, with 18 bases between them. The CDR3 is 15 amino acids. Germline CDR1 DFQATT, CDR2 SNEGSKA (reference sequence). The CDR3 sequence is CSARLRGPLQYEQYF. CDR3 nucleotide sequence: TGCAGTGCTAGACTCCGGGGGCCCCTCCAATACGAGCAGTACTTC.

Ten or more counts support this clone. The chain carries TRBV6-6 and TRBJ2-1, with 8 bases that match TRBD2. The CDR3 is 13 residues long. The V gene's germline CDR1 is MNHNY and CDR2 SVGAGI (reference sequence). V trimming: 0 bases; J trimming: 10 bases; junction bases outside the gene matches: 2. This CDR3 is CASSYSRLAEQFF. As DNA, the CDR3 is TGTGCCAGCAGTTACTCGAGACTAGCGGAGCAGTTCTTC.

This clone is classed as medium-sized. The genes are TRBV20-1 and TRBJ1-2; 7 positions agree with TRBD1. The junction had 10 bases not matched to a gene; V was cut back by 5 bases and J by 1 base. CDR3 length: 15 residues. Germline V lookup: CDR1 DFQATT, CDR2 SNEGSKA (reference sequence). The CDR3 sequence: CSAPIGGTNNYGYTF. Here the CDR3 DNA reads TGCAGTGCTCCAATAGGGGGCACTAATAACTATGGCTACACCTTC.

This clone came up many times. The genes are TRBV9 and TRBJ2-3, with a tentative D call TRBD2 (6 bases). The germline V gene has CDR1 SGDLS and CDR2 YYNGEE. The CDR3 spans 15 residues. The V gene lost 0 bases and the J gene lost 7 bases, with 15 bases spanning the gap. The CDR3: CASSVATGLLNTQYF. The CDR3 nucleotides are TGTGCCAGCAGCGTAGCTACGGGACTCCTAAATACGCAGTATTTT.

This clone has ten or more counts. CDR3 bases: TGTGCCAGCAGTTTAGGTCTCCTCCAAGATACGCAGTATTTT. As protein: CASSLGLLQDTQYF. The gene calls are TRBV27 and TRBJ2-3; D uncertain. CDR1 and CDR2 from the germline V gene are MNHEY and SMNVEV (reference sequence). Trimming removed 2 bases from V and 5 bases from J, with 11 bases in between. This CDR3 contains 14 residues.

Relative to its sample, this clone is large. The rearrangement uses TRBV4-1 and TRBJ1-5, with TRBD1 identical over 8 bases. CDR1 MGHRA and CDR2 YSYEKL come from the germline V gene. The CDR3 length is 16 residues. V was pared by 0 bases and J by 7 bases, with 8 bases of the junction left unmatched. DNA of the CDR3: TGCGCCAGCAGCCAAGACCCCGGACAGGGTGGACAGCCCCAGCATTTT. Amino acid sequence: CASSQDPGQGGQPQHF.

A remark on this clone: A clone one base away is much larger, so this may be a read error. The CDR3 region has the DNA TGTGCCAGCTCACCAAAAGCCTCTGGGTCCAACGTCCTGACTTTC. It specifies CASSPKASGSNVLTF. The rearrangement joins TRBV18 to TRBJ2-6; D is undetermined. Germline V gene data show CDR1 as KGHSH and CDR2 as LQKENI. There are 15 residues in the CDR3. Filled out from reference TRBV18 and TRBJ2-6, the complete variable domain reads NAGVMQNPRHLVRRRGQEARLRCSPMKGHSHVYWYRQLPEEGLKFMVYLQKENIIDESGMPKERFSAEFPKEGPSILRIQQVVRGDSAAYFCASSPKASGSNVLTFGAGSRLTVL.

Ten or more counts support this clone. The rearrangement uses TRBV4-1 and TRBJ1-1; D might be TRBD1 (6 bases). CDR3 length: 15 amino acids. Trimming took 3 bases from V and 0 from J, leaving 11 bases between them. CDR1 MGHRA and CDR2 YSYEKL come from the germline V gene. The CDR3 DNA sequence: TGCGCCAGCAGCCACGTGGGGGGCGTGAACACTGAAGCTTTCTTT. Its translation is CASSHVGGVNTEAFF.

This clone was seen many times. V gene TRBV12-3 or TRBV12-4 combines with J gene TRBJ2-3; D may be TRBD1 (6 bases). Deletions cut 7 bases from V and 4 bases from J, with 21 bases between. This CDR3 is built from 16 residues. CDR3 sequence: CASISRTGIAADTQYF. CDR3 in DNA: TGTGCCAGCATTTCTAGAACAGGGATAGCTGCAGATACGCAGTATTTT.

This clone appeared many times. The chain combines TRBV12-3 or TRBV12-4 with TRBJ2-1; 8 bases are shared with TRBD2. CDR3 size: 14 residues. The J segment lost 8 bases and the V segment lost 3 bases, leaving 6 bases of the junction unmatched. The CDR3 sequence is CASSFSGSGDEQFF. CDR3 sequence (DNA): TGTGCCAGCAGTTTCAGCGGGAGTGGCGATGAGCAGTTCTTC.

This clone was observed many times. The V and J genes are TRBV3-1 and TRBJ2-7; 9 positions agree with TRBD1. The CDR3 is 13 amino acids. Germline loops: CDR1 LGHDT, CDR2 YNNKEL (reference sequence). With 4 bases clipped from V and 3 bases from J, the junction kept 1 base outside the gene matches. CDR3 amino acids: CASSPGQGYEQYF. The CDR3 coding sequence is TGTGCCAGCAGCCCGGGACAGGGCTACGAGCAGTACTTC.

This clone was seen many times. V gene TRBV19 combines with J gene TRBJ2-1; 10 bases map to TRBD2. This CDR3 is 15 amino acids long. Germline CDR1 is LNHDA and CDR2 is SQIVND (reference sequence). J lost 8 bases, V lost 3 bases, and 7 bases had no gene match. As DNA, the CDR3 is TGTGCCAGTAGTATTCTAGGGCTAGCGGGAGATGAGCAGTTCTTC. This translates into CASSILGLAGDEQFF.

The chain carries TRBV20-1 and TRBJ2-7; 10 nucleotides align to TRBD2. This CDR3 has 14 residues. In germline, CDR1 is DFQATT, CDR2 SNEGSKA (reference sequence). J lost 1 base, V lost 5 bases, and 5 bases had no gene match. Here the CDR3 reads CSAPRLAGSYEQYF. The CDR3 bases are TGCAGTGCTCCAAGACTAGCGGGTTCCTACGAGCAGTACTTC.

This clone was counted many times. The rearrangement joins TRBV12-3 or TRBV12-4 to TRBJ2-5; TRBD1 matches at 7 bases. This CDR3 has 14 amino acids. The V gene end was trimmed by 6 bases and the J gene end by 5 bases; junction bases not matched to a gene: 9. The CDR3 sequence: CASSPLGGYETQYF. The CDR3 region has the DNA TGTGCCAGCAGCCCCCTAGGGGGCTACGAGACCCAGTACTTC.